These 32 T cell receptor beta chains originate from one sample sequenced in a study of blood T cells in healthy people across ages. Using a J-beta primer mix together with a sample-barcoded 5' primer, a second PCR was run for roughly 6 to 11 cycles. TCRdb recomputed calls from the 5' RACE reads with MiXCR, one row per CDR3 protein. The data hold around 1,800,000 distinct CDR3 sequences, with 35% to 50% observed a single time. The specimen sequenced was blood. All receptors derive from a human donor in good health.

A few counts support this clonotype. Here the CDR3 DNA reads TGTGCCAGCACCCTGACAGGGGAAGAGACCCAGTACTTC. Protein: CASTLTGEETQYF. The V gene is TRBV12-3 or TRBV12-4, the J gene TRBJ2-5; 8 bases are shared with TRBD1. CDR3 length: 13 amino acids. Trimming at V came to 7 bases and at J to 3 bases, leaving 4 bases not matched to a gene.

The table lists this clonotype with a few counts. This chain connects TRBV10-3 to TRBJ2-3; D is perhaps TRBD2 (6 bases). Germline-derived CDR1 and CDR2 are ENHRY and SYGVKD. The ends were cut back, 5 bases at V and 2 bases at J, with 11 bases in the middle. CDR3 length: 14 residues. The CDR3 region has the DNA TGTGCCATCAGTACGGGACTCCCCACAGATACGCAGTATTTT. Translating it yields CAISTGLPTDTQYF.

The rearrangement joins TRBV6-5 to TRBJ1-2, with D possibly TRBD1 on 5 matching bases. V dropped 8 bases and J dropped 2 bases, with 12 bases sitting between them. The germline V gene encodes CDR1 MNHEY and CDR2 SVGAGI. The CDR3 is made up of 13 amino acids. The CDR3 DNA is TGTGCCAGCTCACCTCGGGACAACTATGGCTACACCTTC. It yields the protein CASSPRDNYGYTF.

This clonotype was recorded a few times. The CDR3: CASSFVHDQANYGYTF. The DNA of the CDR3 is TGCGCCAGCAGCTTCGTTCATGACCAAGCAAACTATGGCTACACCTTC. The chain combines TRBV5-1 with TRBJ1-2; D is unresolved. The V end was cut by 2 bases, the J end by 2 bases, with 16 bases between. The CDR3 spans 16 residues. CDR1 is SGHRS and CDR2 is YFSETQ in the germline V gene. The variable domain in full, completed from reference TRBV5-1 and TRBJ1-2, reads KAGVTQTPRYLIKTRGQQVTLSCSPISGHRSVSWYQQTPGQGLQFLFEYFSETQRNKGNFPGRFSGRQFSNSRSEMNVSTLELGDSALYLCASSFVHDQANYGYTFGSGTRLTVV.

The V call is TRBV5-1, the J call TRBJ2-1, with 7 bases matching TRBD1. Germline V CDR1 and CDR2: SGHRS, YFSETQ. The CDR3 sequence is 15 residues long. Germline trimming cut 7 bases from V and 8 bases from J; bases unmatched to any gene: 15. The CDR3 DNA sequence: TGCGCCAGCCAAAATACAGGGGAAGCGGTACATGAGCAGTTCTTC. It is translated as CASQNTGEAVHEQFF.

This clonotype has only a few counts. The chain is built from TRBV24-1 and TRBJ2-5; D is possibly TRBD1 (6 bases). CDR1 is KGHDR and CDR2 is SFDVKD in the germline V gene. CDR3 size: 19 residues. Trimming stripped 1 base from V and 3 bases from J, with 23 bases between. The CDR3 reads CATSDFPDNPNREKETQYF. DNA for the CDR3: TGTGCCACCAGTGATTTTCCGGACAACCCGAACAGGGAGAAAGAGACCCAGTACTTC.

This rearrangement joins TRBV7-2 to TRBJ1-2; 8 bases match TRBD1. J was trimmed by 7 bases and V by 1 base; bases with no gene match: 11. Germline CDR1 reads SGHTA; CDR2 reads FQGNSA. The CDR3 runs to 16 residues. CDR3 nucleotides: TGTGCCAGCAGCTTAGATACTAGGACAGGGCGGTTTGGCTACACCTTC. Protein sequence: CASSLDTRTGRFGYTF.

This clonotype appeared a few times. The genes are TRBV6-5 and TRBJ2-5; D not resolved. CDR1 is MNHEY, CDR2 SVGAGI, per germline. The CDR3 loop spans 13 amino acids. Trimming took 9 bases from V and 2 from J, leaving 13 bases between them. CDR3 sequence: CASTAAAQETQYF. As DNA, the CDR3 is TGTGCCAGTACAGCCGCAGCACAAGAGACCCAGTACTTC.

This chain connects TRBV7-3 to TRBJ1-2; D unclear. Germline CDR1 and CDR2: SGHTA and FQGTGA. The CDR3 sequence is 15 residues long. Trimming removed 1 base from V and 2 bases from J, with 11 bases in between. CDR3 sequence reads: CASSLKWEVNYGYTF. The CDR3 DNA reads TGTGCCAGCAGCTTAAAGTGGGAAGTGAACTATGGCTACACCTTC.

The J gene is TRBJ1-2, the V gene TRBV7-2; D is unclear. The germline CDR1 and CDR2 sequences are SGHTA and FQGNSA. V lost 8 bases to trimming and J lost 2 bases, with 15 bases between them. The CDR3 totals 14 residues. Here the CDR3 reads CASLPGGRNYGYTF. In DNA form, the CDR3 reads TGTGCCAGCCTACCCGGTGGCAGGAACTATGGCTACACCTTC.

The chain employs TRBV4-1 and TRBJ2-1; 7 nucleotides match TRBD1. The CDR3 loop spans 14 amino acids. Germline loops: CDR1 MGHRA, CDR2 YSYEKL. V shed 4 bases and J 9 bases; nucleotides not matched to a gene: 9. Here the CDR3 DNA reads TGCGCCAGCAGCCGCTATACAGGGGCGGGTGAGCAGTTCTTC. Protein: CASSRYTGAGEQFF.

The chain couples TRBV5-5 to TRBJ2-3; possible D gene TRBD2, 5 bases. This CDR3 has 15 residues. V was shortened by 1 base and J by 5 bases, with 14 bases between the two germline ends. Germline CDR1 is SGHKS and CDR2 is YYEKEE (reference sequence). Written as DNA, the CDR3 is TGTGCCAGCAGCTTGCAGATTAGCGTTGGAGATACGCAGTATTTT. Amino acid sequence: CASSLQISVGDTQYF.

This chain connects TRBV20-1 to TRBJ2-3; D uncertain. The CDR3 runs to 15 residues. With 0 bases removed from V and 1 base from J, the gap between germline ends came to 11 bases. CDR1 is DFQATT, CDR2 SNEGSKA, per germline (reference sequence). CDR3 bases: TGCAGTGCTAGAGATTCGACACGATGCACAGATACGCAGTATTTT. It specifies CSARDSTRCTDTQYF.

This clonotype was counted a few times. The rearrangement uses TRBV29-1 and TRBJ1-5; D not certain. Trimming pared 6 bases from V and 0 bases from J, leaving 15 bases between. In germline, CDR1 is SQVTM, CDR2 ANQGSEA. The CDR3 is 15 amino acids. CDR3 loop: CSVRDTAYSNQPQHF. The CDR3 DNA sequence: TGCAGCGTCCGAGATACAGCATATAGCAATCAGCCCCAGCATTTT.

J is TRBJ2-5 and V is TRBV7-2; a weak D match, TRBD2 (5 bases). V was cut by 2 bases and J by 1 base, with 11 bases left in between. The germline gives CDR1 SGHTA, CDR2 FQGNSA. CDR3 length: 15 amino acids. The CDR3 DNA sequence: TGTGCCAGCAGCTTATACGGGGAACCCCAAGAGACCCAGTACTTC. Amino acids: CASSLYGEPQETQYF.

The chain joins TRBV20-1 to TRBJ2-7; D is possibly TRBD1 (6 bases). The J call may be incorrect, as the DNA end agrees better with TRBJ2-5. The V gene's germline CDR1 is DFQATT and CDR2 SNEGSKA (reference sequence). The CDR3 sequence is 13 residues long. The CDR3 nucleotides read TGCAGTGCTAGACGGACAGCTGGGGAGACCCAGTACTTC. Translated, it gives CSARRTAGETQYF.

The rearrangement links TRBV27 to TRBJ1-3; D is ambiguous. CDR3 size: 15 residues. The V gene's germline CDR1 is MNHEY and CDR2 SMNVEV (reference sequence). Trimming stripped 4 bases from V and 1 base from J, with 11 bases between. CDR3 in amino acids: CASSYRGWSGNTIYF. The CDR3, as DNA: TGTGCCAGCAGTTACCGAGGGTGGTCTGGAAACACCATATATTTT.

The CDR3 nucleotides are TGTGCCAGCAGGAGACCAGGGGGCAAGGGTGAAGCTTTCTTT. It encodes CASRRPGGKGEAFF. The rearrangement links TRBV25-1 to TRBJ1-1; 8 positions match TRBD1. Unmatched junction bases numbered 10, after V lost 6 bases and J lost 7 bases. The length of the CDR3 is 14 residues. From germline, CDR1 is MGHDK and CDR2 SYGVNS.

This clonotype has a handful of counts. The genes are TRBV20-1 and TRBJ1-1, with a possible D match to TRBD1 (5 bases). The CDR3 runs 11 residues. Germline CDR1 and CDR2: DFQATT and SNEGSKA (reference sequence). The V and J ends lost 4 bases and 4 bases respectively, with 7 bases between them. As DNA, the CDR3 is TGCAGTGCTAACGGGGGCACTGAAGCTTTCTTT. Protein sequence: CSANGGTEAFF.

The chain joins TRBV20-1 to TRBJ2-1, with TRBD2 as a possible D gene (6 bases). This CDR3 region has 16 residues. Germline V gene data show CDR1 as DFQATT and CDR2 as SNEGSKA (reference sequence). V lost 4 bases and J 7 bases, leaving 23 bases between the germline ends. The CDR3 sequence: CSATLANGPPGNEQFF. CDR3 sequence (DNA): TGCAGTGCTACACTAGCAAATGGGCCACCGGGGAATGAGCAGTTCTTC.

The sample holds one count of this clonotype. This rearrangement joins TRBV5-1 to TRBJ2-5; no definite D call. Per the germline V gene, CDR1 is SGHRS and CDR2 is YFSETQ. This CDR3 comprises 14 residues. Trimming pared 2 bases from V and 5 bases from J, leaving 13 bases between. CDR3 DNA: TGCGCCAGCAGCTTTTCGGACCCTAGGGAGACCCAGTACTTC. This encodes CASSFSDPRETQYF. The full variable domain, its missing parts supplied by reference TRBV5-1 and TRBJ2-5, is KAGVTQTPRYLIKTRGQQVTLSCSPISGHRSVSWYQQTPGQGLQFLFEYFSETQRNKGNFPGRFSGRQFSNSRSEMNVSTLELGDSALYLCASSFSDPRETQYFGPGTRLLVL.

The chain employs TRBV7-8 and TRBJ2-1; D perhaps matches TRBD2 (5 bases). The V end was cut by 3 bases, the J end by 4 bases, with 19 bases between. Germline V gene sequence: CDR1 SGHVS, CDR2 FQNEAQ. There are 17 residues in the CDR3. As DNA, the CDR3 is TGTGCCAGCAGCTTTTTCGCGTCTAGCAGACCTTACAATGAGCAGTTCTTC. Its translation is CASSFFASSRPYNEQFF.

This chain connects TRBV30 to TRBJ2-3; 7 nucleotides align to TRBD1. Trimming took 4 bases from V and 2 from J; bases not matched to a gene: 6. Looked up from germline, CDR1 is GTSNPN and CDR2 is SVGIG (reference sequence). The CDR3 sequence is 14 residues long. The CDR3 is CAWIHGTVTDTQYF. The CDR3 DNA reads TGTGCCTGGATTCACGGGACAGTCACAGATACGCAGTATTTT.

This clonotype occurred once. V is TRBV24-1 and J is TRBJ1-6; 9 positions match TRBD1. Germline V CDR1 and CDR2: KGHDR, SFDVKD. The CDR3 spans 18 residues. The V segment lost 11 bases and the J segment 9 bases; nucleotides outside the gene matches: 22. The CDR3 reads CAKRNGTGCVKQASPLHF. Written as DNA, the CDR3 is TGTGCCAAAAGAAACGGGACAGGGTGTGTTAAACAGGCTTCACCCCTCCACTTT.

The rearrangement joins TRBV7-2 to TRBJ2-1, with D hard to call. V lost 5 bases to trimming and J lost 6 bases, with 11 bases between them. Germline V gene sequence: CDR1 SGHTA, CDR2 FQGNSA. The CDR3 sequence is 13 residues long. CDR3 coding DNA: TGTGCCAGCAGCCCCCAACTTGTCAATGAGCAGTTCTTC. The encoded protein is CASSPQLVNEQFF. Looking up the rest from reference TRBV7-2 and TRBJ2-1 gives the full variable domain: GAGVSQSPSNKVTEKGKDVELRCDPISGHTALYWYRQSLGQGLEFLIYFQGNSAPDKSGLPSDRFSAERTGGSVSTLTIQRTQQEDSAVYLCASSPQLVNEQFFGPGTRLTVL.

This clonotype was observed a few times. The genes are TRBV5-6 and TRBJ1-2; D not certain. CDR1 and CDR2 (germline): SGHDT, YYEEEE. V lost 1 base and J 4 bases, leaving 17 bases between the germline ends. The CDR3 runs 16 residues. This CDR3 reads CASSLKTLLWGYGYTF. In DNA, the CDR3 is TGTGCCAGCAGCTTGAAGACTCTCCTCTGGGGCTATGGCTACACCTTC.

This clonotype occurred once. The junction shows a germline mismatch at one end, possibly a read error. The chain uses TRBV5-1 and TRBJ2-3; 9 nucleotides line up with TRBD1. Germline-derived CDR1 and CDR2 are SGHRS and YFSETQ. The CDR3 is 15 amino acids. The CDR3 is CASKMGQGVADTRYF. CDR3 sequence (DNA): TGCGCCAGCAAGATGGGACAGGGTGTCGCAGATACGCGGTATTTT.

For the CDR3, the DNA is TGTGCCAGCAGCCCACAGACTAGCCGCCCCCGCGAGCAGTACTTC. Translating it yields CASSPQTSRPREQYF. The rearrangement uses TRBV7-2 and TRBJ2-7, with TRBD2 identical over 7 bases. Germline V gene sequence: CDR1 SGHTA, CDR2 FQGNSA. V lost 5 bases and J lost 6; bases outside the gene matches: 13. The CDR3 contains 15 residues.

The rearrangement links TRBV28 to TRBJ2-7, with D unclear. The DNA end lines up better with TRBJ2-5; the J call may be wrong. Germline V gene lookup returns CDR1 MDHEN and CDR2 SYDVKM. The CDR3 is made up of 13 amino acids. CDR3: CASSFERPETQYF. Here the CDR3 DNA reads TGTGCCAGCAGTTTTGAGAGACCAGAGACCCAGTACTTC.

The V and J genes are TRBV28 and TRBJ1-5; D gene uncertain. Per the germline V gene, CDR1 is MDHEN and CDR2 is SYDVKM. V gave up 6 bases and J gave up 9 bases, with 12 bases separating them. This CDR3 comprises 12 residues. The chain's CDR3 is CASRFSLSPQHF. The CDR3, as DNA: TGTGCCAGCAGATTCTCTTTATCGCCCCAGCATTTT.

The chain couples TRBV2 to TRBJ1-5; D is ambiguous. Germline CDR1 and CDR2: SNHLY and FYNNEI. The CDR3 sequence is 14 residues long. V lost 6 bases and J 4 bases, leaving 13 bases between the germline ends. CDR3 nucleotide sequence: TGTGCCAGCAGGGAAAAGTCGGTTAATCAGCCCCAGCATTTT. Residues: CASREKSVNQPQHF.

This chain connects TRBV4-2 to TRBJ2-1; D possibly corresponds to TRBD2 (6 bases). With 3 bases removed from V and 3 bases from J, the gap between germline ends came to 18 bases. Germline assignment: CDR1 LGHNA and CDR2 YNFKEQ. There are 17 residues in the CDR3. The CDR3 bases are TGTGCCAGCAGCCAGCTGGTAGCGGAAACGAACTACAATGAGCAGTTCTTC. It is translated as CASSQLVAETNYNEQFF.